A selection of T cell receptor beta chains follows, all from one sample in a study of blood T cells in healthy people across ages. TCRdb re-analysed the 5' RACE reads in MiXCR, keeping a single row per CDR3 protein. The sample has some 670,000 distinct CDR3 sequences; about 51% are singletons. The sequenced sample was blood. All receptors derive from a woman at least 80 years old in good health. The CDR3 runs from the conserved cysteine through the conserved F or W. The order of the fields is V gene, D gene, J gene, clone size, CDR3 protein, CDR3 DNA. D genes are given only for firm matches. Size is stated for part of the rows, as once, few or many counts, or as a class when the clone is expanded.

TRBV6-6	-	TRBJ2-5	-	CASSYSRRDGGKTQYF	TGTGCCAGCAGTTACTCACGGCGGGACGGAGGGAAGACCCAGTACTTC
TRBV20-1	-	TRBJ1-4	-	CSARGAAATNEKLFF	TGCAGTGCTAGAGGGGCGGCTGCAACTAATGAAAAACTGTTTTTT
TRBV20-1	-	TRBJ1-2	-	CSARWPLRPERNYGYTF	TGCAGTGCTAGATGGCCCCTCAGACCCGAAAGGAACTATGGCTACACCTTC
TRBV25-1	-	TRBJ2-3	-	CASSESRRGADTQYF	TGTGCCAGCAGTGAAAGTCGTCGAGGGGCCGATACGCAGTATTTT
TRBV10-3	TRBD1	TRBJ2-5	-	CAISNRQGWETQYF	TGTGCCATCAGTAATAGACAGGGCTGGGAGACCCAGTACTTC
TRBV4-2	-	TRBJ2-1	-	CASSRGTLDNEQFF	TGTGCCAGCAGCCGAGGGACACTAGACAATGAGCAGTTCTTC
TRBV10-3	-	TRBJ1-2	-	CAISELGRPLGNYGYTF	TGTGCCATCAGTGAGCTCGGCAGGCCCCTCGGAAACTATGGCTACACCTTC
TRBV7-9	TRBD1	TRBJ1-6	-	CASSLYIGTVNNSPLHF	TGTGCCAGCAGCTTGTATATAGGGACAGTGAACAATTCACCCCTCCACTTT
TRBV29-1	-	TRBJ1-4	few	CSVGTGDNEKLFF	TGCAGCGTTGGGACCGGGGATAATGAAAAACTGTTTTTT
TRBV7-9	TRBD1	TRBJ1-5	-	CASSGDRYQPQHF	TGTGCCAGCAGCGGGGACAGATATCAGCCCCAGCATTTT
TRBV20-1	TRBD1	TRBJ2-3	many	CSGTGMTDTQYF	TGCAGTGGGACAGGGATGACCGATACGCAGTATTTT
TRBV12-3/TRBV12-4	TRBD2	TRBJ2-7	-	CASSLGGGSGRYSYEQYF	TGTGCCAGCAGTTTAGGGGGAGGTAGCGGGAGGTATTCCTACGAGCAGTACTTC
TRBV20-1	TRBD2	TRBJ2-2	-	CSARGIERGTGELFF	TGCAGTGCTAGAGGGATCGAGCGGGGCACCGGGGAGCTGTTTTTT
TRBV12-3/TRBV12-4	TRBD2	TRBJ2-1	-	CASSSLLAVSYNEQFF	TGTGCCAGCAGTTCCCTCCTAGCGGTCTCCTACAATGAGCAGTTCTTC
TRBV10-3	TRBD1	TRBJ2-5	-	CAISGQDQETQYF	TGTGCCATCAGCGGACAGGATCAAGAGACCCAGTACTTC
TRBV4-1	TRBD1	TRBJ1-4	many	CASSHESGTGSEKLFF	TGCGCCAGCAGCCATGAATCCGGGACAGGATCCGAAAAACTGTTTTTT
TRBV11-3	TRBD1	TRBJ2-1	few	CAGSLDPGQGIDEQFF	TGTGCCGGCAGCTTGGACCCGGGACAGGGTATCGATGAGCAGTTCTTC
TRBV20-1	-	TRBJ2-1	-	CSARGTNGGSSYNEQFF	TGCAGTGCTAGAGGGACGAATGGGGGCAGCTCCTACAATGAGCAGTTCTTC
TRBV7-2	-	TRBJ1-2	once	CASSPAGHDYGYTF	TGTGCCAGCAGCCCCGCAGGACACGACTATGGCTACACCTTC
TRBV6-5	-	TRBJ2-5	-	CASSYSMGGQQYF	TGTGCCAGCAGTTACTCAATGGGGGGCCAGCAGTACTTC
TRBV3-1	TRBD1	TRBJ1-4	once	CASSGTVLATTNEKLFF	TGTGCCAGCAGCGGGACAGTGCTGGCCACAACTAATGAAAAACTGTTTTTT
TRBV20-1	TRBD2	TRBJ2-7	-	CSARSTTSGSMDEQYF	TGCAGTGCTAGATCCACGACTAGCGGGAGTATGGATGAGCAGTACTTC
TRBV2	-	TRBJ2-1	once	CASSEIGVFNEQFF	TGTGCCAGCAGTGAAATAGGCGTCTTCAATGAGCAGTTCTTC
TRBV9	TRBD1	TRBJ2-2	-	CASAEGAQRTGELFF	TGTGCCAGCGCCGAGGGGGCACAACGGACCGGGGAGCTGTTTTTT
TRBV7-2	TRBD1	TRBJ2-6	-	CASSLVPGQGLTNVLTF	TGTGCCAGCAGCTTAGTCCCCGGACAGGGCTTGACCAACGTCCTGACTTTC
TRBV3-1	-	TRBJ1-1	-	CASSLSGLGTEAFF	TGTGCCAGCAGTCTCAGTGGGCTGGGCACTGAAGCTTTCTTT
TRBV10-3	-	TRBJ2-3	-	CAISDKHSTDTQYF	TGTGCCATCAGTGATAAACATAGCACAGATACGCAGTATTTT
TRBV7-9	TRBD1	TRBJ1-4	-	CASSLGGGDSEKLFF	TGTGCCAGCAGCTTAGGAGGTGGGGACAGTGAAAAACTGTTTTTT
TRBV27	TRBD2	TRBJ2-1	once	CASKTSGVRNEQFF	TGTGCCAGCAAGACTAGCGGGGTACGGAATGAGCAGTTCTTC
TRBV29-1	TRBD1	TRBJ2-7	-	CSVQTRGGRGQAYEQYF	TGCAGCGTCCAGACCCGAGGCGGTAGGGGACAGGCCTACGAGCAGTACTTC
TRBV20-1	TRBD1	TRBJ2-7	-	CSARAPVRTGGEQYF	TGCAGTGCTAGAGCGCCCGTCCGGACAGGGGGCGAGCAGTACTTC
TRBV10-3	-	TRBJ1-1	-	CAIRGRSAQNTEAFF	TGTGCCATCAGGGGCCGGTCAGCCCAGAACACTGAAGCTTTCTTT
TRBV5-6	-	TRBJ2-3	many	CASSLFRGTQYF	TGTGCCAGCAGCTTGTTTCGAGGCACGCAGTATTTT
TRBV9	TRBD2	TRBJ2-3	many	CASSLRLARDTQYF	TGTGCCAGCAGCCTCCGACTAGCGCGAGATACGCAGTATTTT
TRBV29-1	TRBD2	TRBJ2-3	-	CSVKSGGFSSTDTQYF	TGCAGCGTTAAAAGCGGGGGTTTCTCTAGCACAGATACGCAGTATTTT
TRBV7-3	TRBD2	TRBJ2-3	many	CASSLWASGIDTQYF	TGTGCCAGCAGCTTGTGGGCCAGCGGGATAGATACGCAGTATTTT
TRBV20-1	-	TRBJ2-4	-	CSARDHAAAKNIQYF	TGCAGTGCTAGAGATCACGCAGCGGCCAAAAACATTCAGTACTTC
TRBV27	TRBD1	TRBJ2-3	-	CASSTGTGADTQYF	TGTGCCAGCAGTACCGGGACAGGGGCAGATACGCAGTATTTT
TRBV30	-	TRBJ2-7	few	CAWSVGQILGVSSYEQYF	TGTGCCTGGAGTGTAGGCCAGATACTTGGGGTTAGCTCCTACGAGCAGTACTTC
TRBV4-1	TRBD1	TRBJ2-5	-	CASSQDRGKTQYF	TGCGCCAGCAGCCAAGACAGGGGGAAGACCCAGTACTTC
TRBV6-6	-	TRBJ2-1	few	CASQRDSWNEQFF	TGTGCCAGTCAGCGGGACAGTTGGAATGAGCAGTTCTTC
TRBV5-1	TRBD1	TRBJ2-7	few	CASSQTGDTRSYEQYF	TGCGCCAGCAGCCAGACAGGGGACACCCGCTCCTACGAGCAGTACTTC
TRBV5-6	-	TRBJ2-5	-	CASSVGIWAETQYF	TGTGCCAGCAGCGTCGGTATTTGGGCAGAGACCCAGTACTTC
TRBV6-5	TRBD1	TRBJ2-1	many	CASTRTGSVYNEQFF	TGTGCCAGCACCCGGACAGGGTCGGTATACAATGAGCAGTTCTTC
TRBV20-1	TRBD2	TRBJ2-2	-	CSATHPGLGGAGELFF	TGCAGTGCCACGCACCCGGGACTAGGAGGGGCCGGGGAGCTGTTTTTT
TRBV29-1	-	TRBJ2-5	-	CSVGEERETQYF	TGCAGCGTTGGTGAGGAGAGGGAGACCCAGTACTTC
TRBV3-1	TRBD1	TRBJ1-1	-	CASSHLRDRGVGAFF	TGTGCCAGCAGCCACCTCCGGGACAGGGGGGTGGGAGCTTTCTTT
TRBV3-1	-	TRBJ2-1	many	CASTTSQSYNEQFF	TGTGCCAGCACGACGAGTCAATCCTACAATGAGCAGTTCTTC
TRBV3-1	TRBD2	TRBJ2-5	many	CASSQGLAGAETQYF	TGTGCCAGCAGCCAAGGACTAGCGGGGGCAGAGACCCAGTACTTC
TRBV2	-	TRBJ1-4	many	CASSGQGREKLFF	TGTGCCAGCAGTGGGCAGGGGCGGGAAAAACTGTTTTTT
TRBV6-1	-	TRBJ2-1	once	CAISGTPGDFGGEQFF	TGTGCCATCAGTGGGACCCCTGGTGACTTCGGGGGTGAGCAGTTCTTC
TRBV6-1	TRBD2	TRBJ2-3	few	CASSGFSGGNTDTQYF	TGTGCCAGCAGTGGATTCAGCGGGGGTAACACAGATACGCAGTATTTT
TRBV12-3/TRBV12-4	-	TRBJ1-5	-	CASTGGGQPQHF	TGTGCCAGCACCGGGGGTGGGCAGCCCCAGCATTTT
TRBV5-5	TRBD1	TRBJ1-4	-	CASSGGQGAKLFF	TGTGCCAGCAGCGGCGGACAGGGAGCAAAACTGTTTTTT